This T cell receptor beta chain was found in a study of cytomegalovirus exposure and HLA in healthy donors. 13 Jbeta primers and 60 Vbeta primers were used for the PCR. Method: immunoSEQ multiplex PCR; TCRdb's copy keeps in-frame clones and lacks some. This sample has roughly 120,000 clones, with about 68% found just once. The V end lost 1 base, the J end lost 5 bases, and 7 bases lay between the germline ends. This CDR3 region has 13 residues. The germline V gene has CDR1 SGHTA and CDR2 FQGNSA. This rearrangement joins TRBV7-2 to TRBJ2-3; no firm D call. The source material was PBMCs. The sequence came from a woman aged 45-60 years in good health and CMV-seropositive. The CDR3: CASSLDLKDTQYF. Written as DNA, the CDR3 is TGTGCCAGCAGCTTAGATCTAAAAGATACGCAGTATTTT.